This T cell receptor (beta chain) was documented in a study of blood T cell repertoires in COVID-19. Assay: immunoSEQ multiplex PCR; the TCRdb copy retains only in-frame clones and omits some. The sample gives 300,000 to 450,000 clones, 87% of which show up once; 10% is in the top ten. The ends lost 2 bases at V and 4 bases at J; junction bases unmatched: 14. The germline V gene has CDR1 SNHLY and CDR2 FYNNEI. The CDR3 consists of 19 residues. Sequencing was carried out using peripheral blood. The chain has TRBV2 and TRBJ2-2, with TRBD1 matching 9 bases. The clonotype was recovered from a woman aged 30 to 39 with COVID-19, enrolled during active disease. The CDR3: CASSERGGQGRYLTGELFF. The CDR3 bases are TGTGCCAGCAGTGAAAGGGGGGGACAGGGCCGCTACCTCACCGGGGAGCTGTTTTTT.